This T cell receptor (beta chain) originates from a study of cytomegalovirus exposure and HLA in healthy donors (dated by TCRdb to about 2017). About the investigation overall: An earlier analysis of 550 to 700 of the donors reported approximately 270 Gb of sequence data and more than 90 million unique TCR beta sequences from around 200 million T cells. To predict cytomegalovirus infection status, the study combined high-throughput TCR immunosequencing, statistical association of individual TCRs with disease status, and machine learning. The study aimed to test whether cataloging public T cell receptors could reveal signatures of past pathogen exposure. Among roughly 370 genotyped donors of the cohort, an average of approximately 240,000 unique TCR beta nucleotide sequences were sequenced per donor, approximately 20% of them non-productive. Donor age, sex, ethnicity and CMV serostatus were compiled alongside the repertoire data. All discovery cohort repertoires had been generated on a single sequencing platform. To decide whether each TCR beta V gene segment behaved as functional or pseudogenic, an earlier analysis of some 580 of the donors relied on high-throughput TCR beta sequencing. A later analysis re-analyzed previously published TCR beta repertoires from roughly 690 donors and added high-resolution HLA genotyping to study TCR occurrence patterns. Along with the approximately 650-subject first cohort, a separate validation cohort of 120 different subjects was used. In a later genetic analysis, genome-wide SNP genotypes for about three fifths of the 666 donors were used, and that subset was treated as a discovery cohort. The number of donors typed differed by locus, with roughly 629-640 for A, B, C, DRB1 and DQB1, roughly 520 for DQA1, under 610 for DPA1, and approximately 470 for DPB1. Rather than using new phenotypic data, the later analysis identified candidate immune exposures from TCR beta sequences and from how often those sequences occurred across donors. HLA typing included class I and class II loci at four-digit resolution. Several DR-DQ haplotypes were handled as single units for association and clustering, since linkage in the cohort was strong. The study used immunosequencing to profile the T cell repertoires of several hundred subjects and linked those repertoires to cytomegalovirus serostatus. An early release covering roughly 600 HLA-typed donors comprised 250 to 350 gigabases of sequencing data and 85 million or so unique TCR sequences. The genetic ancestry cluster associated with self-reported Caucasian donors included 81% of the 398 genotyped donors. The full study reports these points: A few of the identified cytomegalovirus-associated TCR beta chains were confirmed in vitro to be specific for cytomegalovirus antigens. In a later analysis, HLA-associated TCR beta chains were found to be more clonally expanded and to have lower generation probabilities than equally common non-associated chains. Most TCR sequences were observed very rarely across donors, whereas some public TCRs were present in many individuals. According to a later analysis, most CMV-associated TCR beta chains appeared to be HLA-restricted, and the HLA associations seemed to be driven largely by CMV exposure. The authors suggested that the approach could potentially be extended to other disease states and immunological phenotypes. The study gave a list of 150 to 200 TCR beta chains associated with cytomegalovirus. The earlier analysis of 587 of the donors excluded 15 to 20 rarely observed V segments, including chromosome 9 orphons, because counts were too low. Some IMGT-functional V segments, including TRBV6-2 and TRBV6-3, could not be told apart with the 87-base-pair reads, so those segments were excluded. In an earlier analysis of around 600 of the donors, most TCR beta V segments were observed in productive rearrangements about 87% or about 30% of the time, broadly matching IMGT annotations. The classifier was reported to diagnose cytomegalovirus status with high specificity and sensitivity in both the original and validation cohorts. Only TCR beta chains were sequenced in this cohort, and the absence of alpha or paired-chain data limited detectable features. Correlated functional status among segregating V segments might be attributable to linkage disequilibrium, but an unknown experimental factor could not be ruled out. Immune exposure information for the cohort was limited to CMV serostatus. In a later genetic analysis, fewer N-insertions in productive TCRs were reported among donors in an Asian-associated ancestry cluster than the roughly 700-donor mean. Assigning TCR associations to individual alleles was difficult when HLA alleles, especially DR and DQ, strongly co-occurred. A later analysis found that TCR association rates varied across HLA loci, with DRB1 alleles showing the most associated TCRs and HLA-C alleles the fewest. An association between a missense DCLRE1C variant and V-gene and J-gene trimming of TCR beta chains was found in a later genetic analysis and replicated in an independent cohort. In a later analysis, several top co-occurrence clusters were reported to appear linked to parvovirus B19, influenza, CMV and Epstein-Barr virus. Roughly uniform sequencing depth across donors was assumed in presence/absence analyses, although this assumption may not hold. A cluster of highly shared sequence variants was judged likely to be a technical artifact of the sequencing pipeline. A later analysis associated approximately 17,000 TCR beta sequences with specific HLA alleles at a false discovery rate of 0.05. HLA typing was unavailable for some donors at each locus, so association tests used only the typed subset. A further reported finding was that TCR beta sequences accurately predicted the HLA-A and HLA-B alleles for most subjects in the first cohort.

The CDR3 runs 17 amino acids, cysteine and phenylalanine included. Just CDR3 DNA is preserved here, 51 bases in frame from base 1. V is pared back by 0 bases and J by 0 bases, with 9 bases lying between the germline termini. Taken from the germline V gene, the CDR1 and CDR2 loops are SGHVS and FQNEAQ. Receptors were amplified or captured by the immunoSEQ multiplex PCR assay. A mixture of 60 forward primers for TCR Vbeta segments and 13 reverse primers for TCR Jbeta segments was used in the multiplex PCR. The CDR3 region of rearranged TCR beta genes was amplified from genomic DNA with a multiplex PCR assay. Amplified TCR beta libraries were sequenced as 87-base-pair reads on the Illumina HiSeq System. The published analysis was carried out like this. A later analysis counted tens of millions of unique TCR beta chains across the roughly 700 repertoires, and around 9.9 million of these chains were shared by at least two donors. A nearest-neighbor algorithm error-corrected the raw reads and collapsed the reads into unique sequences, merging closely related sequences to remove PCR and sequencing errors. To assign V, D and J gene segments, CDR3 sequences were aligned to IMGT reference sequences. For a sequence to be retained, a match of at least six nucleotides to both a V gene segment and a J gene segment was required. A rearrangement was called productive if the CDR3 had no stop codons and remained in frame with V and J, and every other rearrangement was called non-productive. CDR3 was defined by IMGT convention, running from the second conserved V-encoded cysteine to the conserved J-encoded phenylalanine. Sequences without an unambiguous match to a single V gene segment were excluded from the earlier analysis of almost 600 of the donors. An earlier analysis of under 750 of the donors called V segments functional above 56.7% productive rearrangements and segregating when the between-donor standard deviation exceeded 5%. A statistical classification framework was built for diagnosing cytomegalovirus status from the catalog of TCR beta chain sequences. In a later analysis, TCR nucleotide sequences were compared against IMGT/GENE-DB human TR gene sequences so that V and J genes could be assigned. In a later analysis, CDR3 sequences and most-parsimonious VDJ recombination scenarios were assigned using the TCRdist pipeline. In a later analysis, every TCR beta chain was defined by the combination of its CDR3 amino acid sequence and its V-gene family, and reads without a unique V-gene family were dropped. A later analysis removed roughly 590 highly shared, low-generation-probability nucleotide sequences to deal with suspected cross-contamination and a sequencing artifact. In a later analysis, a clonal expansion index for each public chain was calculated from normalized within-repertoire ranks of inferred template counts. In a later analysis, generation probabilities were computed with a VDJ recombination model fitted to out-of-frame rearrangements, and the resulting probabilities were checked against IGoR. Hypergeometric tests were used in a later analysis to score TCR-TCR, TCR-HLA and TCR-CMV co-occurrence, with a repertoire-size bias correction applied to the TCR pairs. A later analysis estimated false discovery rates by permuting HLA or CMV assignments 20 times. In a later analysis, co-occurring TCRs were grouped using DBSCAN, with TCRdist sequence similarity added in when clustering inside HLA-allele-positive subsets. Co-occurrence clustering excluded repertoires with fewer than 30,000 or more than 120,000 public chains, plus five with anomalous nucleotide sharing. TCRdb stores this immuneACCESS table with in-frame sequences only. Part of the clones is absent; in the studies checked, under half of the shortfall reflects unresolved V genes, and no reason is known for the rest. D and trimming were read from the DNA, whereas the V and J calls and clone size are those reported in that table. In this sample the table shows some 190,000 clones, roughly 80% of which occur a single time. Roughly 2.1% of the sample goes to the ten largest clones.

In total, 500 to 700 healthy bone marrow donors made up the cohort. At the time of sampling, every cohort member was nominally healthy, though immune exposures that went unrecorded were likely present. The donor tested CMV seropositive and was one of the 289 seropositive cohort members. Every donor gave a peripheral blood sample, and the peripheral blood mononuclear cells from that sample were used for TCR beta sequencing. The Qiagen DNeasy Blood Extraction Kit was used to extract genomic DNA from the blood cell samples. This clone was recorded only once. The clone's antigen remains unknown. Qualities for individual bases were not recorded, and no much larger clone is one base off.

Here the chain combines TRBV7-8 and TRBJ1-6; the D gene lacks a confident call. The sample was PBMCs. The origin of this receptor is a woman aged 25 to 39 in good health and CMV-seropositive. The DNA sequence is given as TGTGCCAGCAGCTTAGCGCCTAGGAGCTCCTATAATTCACCCCTCCACTTT. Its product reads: CASSLAPRSSYNSPLHF.